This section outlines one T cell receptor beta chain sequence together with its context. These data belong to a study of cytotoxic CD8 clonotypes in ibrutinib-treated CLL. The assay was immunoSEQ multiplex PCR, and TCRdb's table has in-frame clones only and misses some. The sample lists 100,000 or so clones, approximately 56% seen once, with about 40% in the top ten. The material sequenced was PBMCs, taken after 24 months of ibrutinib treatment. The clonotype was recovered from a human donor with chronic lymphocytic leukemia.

The CDR3 reads CAWSLPGRAYNSPLHF. Written as DNA, the CDR3 is TGTGCCTGGAGTCTCCCGGGGAGGGCCTATAATTCACCCCTCCACTTT. The V call is TRBV30, the J call TRBJ1-6; D is ambiguous. The V end lost 2 bases, the J end lost 2 bases, and 13 bases lay between the germline ends. This CDR3 comprises 16 residues. The germline gives CDR1 GTSNPN, CDR2 SVGIG (reference sequence).